This T cell receptor beta chain is from a study of T-cell memory formation after mild COVID-19. The overall study: Most TCR clusters belonged to a single donor.

A single record per CDR3 protein comes from TCRdb applying MiXCR to the 5' RACE reads. The data show 250,000 to 350,000 distinct CDR3 sequences, with around 16% seen just once and roughly 20% held by the top ten. Points from the study as a whole: Cross-reactive memory apparently joined, as some responding clones appeared in pre-infection memory. Specificity for SARS-CoV-2 was not confirmed among the second-wave clones peaking on day 37. Clones that contracted from day 15 to 85 were balanced CD4/CD8, while later expanders leaned CD4+.

Germline-derived CDR1 and CDR2 are SGHAT and FQNNGV. The V segment lost 5 bases and the J segment 7 bases; nucleotides outside the gene matches: 11. The CDR3 runs to 15 residues. Turning to this clonotype: The antigen remains undetermined.

The chain joins TRBV11-2 to TRBJ2-5; 9 nucleotides align to TRBD2. The TCR sequence derives from a man younger than 35 who had mild COVID-19 (a few samples of this study predate the infection). Cell type and time point are not known. Sequencing was done on a sample of PBMCs or a T cell subset sorted from them (not recorded which). For the CDR3, the DNA is TGTGCCAGCAGCGCAGGCGGGGGGGGGCTGGGGACCCAGTACTTC. This codes for CASSAGGGGLGTQYF.